The 23 T cell receptor beta chains reported below all come from one sample, sequenced in a study of cytomegalovirus exposure and HLA in healthy donors. In the PCR, 60 Vbeta and 13 Jbeta primers were used. This table comes from immunoSEQ multiplex PCR, and its TCRdb copy is limited to in-frame clones, with some not included. The sample consists of 200,000 to 250,000 clones, roughly 70% of them appearing once. Sequences were obtained from PBMCs. These receptor sequences come from a woman in her 30s in good health and CMV-seronegative.

V usage is TRBV11-2 and J usage is TRBJ2-7; 7 bases fit TRBD2. The trim removed 5 bases at V and 2 bases at J, leaving 6 bases unmatched. The CDR3 runs 14 residues. From germline, CDR1 is SGHAT and CDR2 FQNNGV. CDR3 coding DNA: TGTGCCAGCAGCCCGGAGGGGAGGGCCTACGAGCAGTACTTC. It translates to CASSPEGRAYEQYF. The variable domain in full, completed from reference TRBV11-2 and TRBJ2-7, reads EAGVAQSPRYKIIEKRQSVAFWCNPISGHATLYWYQQILGQGPKLLIQFQNNGVVDDSQLPKDRFSAERLKGVDSTLKIQPAKLEDSAVYLCASSPEGRAYEQYFGPGTRLTVT.

CDR3 region: CASTGGRLENQPQHF. CDR3 DNA: TGTGCCAGCACCGGAGGGCGGCTCGAGAATCAGCCCCAGCATTTT. The rearrangement links TRBV2 to TRBJ1-5; D is unresolved. Trimming took off 7 bases at V and 4 bases at J, with 17 bases between the two ends. The germline CDR1 and CDR2 sequences are SNHLY and FYNNEI. The CDR3 length is 15 residues.

V is TRBV6-1 and J is TRBJ1-3, with D perhaps matching TRBD1 (5 bases). The CDR3 sequence is 13 residues long. Trimming removed 4 bases at V and 6 bases at J, with 10 bases between. Germline CDR1 is MNHNS and CDR2 is SASEGT. CDR3 bases: TGTGCCAGCAGTGGGGGGGTTATAAACACCATATATTTT. Its translation: CASSGGVINTIYF.

The chain has TRBV9 and TRBJ1-2; no reliable D call. Trimming removed 0 bases from V and 3 bases from J, with 9 bases in between. The CDR3 contains 14 residues. Per the germline V gene, CDR1 is SGDLS and CDR2 is YYNGEE. In DNA form, the CDR3 reads TGTGCCAGCAGCGTAGGGGCGGGCGACTATGGCTACACCTTC. Its protein product is CASSVGAGDYGYTF.

The chain has TRBV5-1 and TRBJ1-3; D gene uncertain. Germline V gene sequence: CDR1 SGHRS, CDR2 YFSETQ. The V end lost 5 bases, the J end lost 2 bases, and 11 bases lay between the germline ends. This CDR3 has 14 residues. CDR3 sequence reads: CASRGGSTGNTIYF. In DNA form, the CDR3 reads TGCGCCAGCAGGGGAGGCTCGACTGGAAACACCATATATTTT.

The genes are TRBV10-3 and TRBJ1-2, with D unclear. Trimming left V 4 bases short and J 7 bases short, with 22 bases between. This CDR3 has 16 amino acids. Germline assignment: CDR1 ENHRY and CDR2 SYGVKD. In DNA, the CDR3 is TGTGCCATCAGTGTCAGCCCTGCCGCGAGCGAGGGTGGCTACACCTTC. It translates to CAISVSPAASEGGYTF.

This chain joins TRBV6-6 and TRBJ1-5, with D tentatively TRBD1 (5 bases). The CDR3 totals 12 residues. Between the trimmed V and J ends, which lost 2 bases and 15 bases, there was a span of 14 bases. Germline V gene lookup returns CDR1 MNHNY and CDR2 SVGAGI (reference sequence). In DNA, the CDR3 is TGTGCCAGCAGTTACCCCGACAGTCCAGGGCATTTT. Translated, it gives CASSYPDSPGHF.

This clone was detected only a few times. This chain uses TRBV25-1 with TRBJ1-2; TRBD1 matches at 10 bases. CDR3 length equals 18 residues. V was clipped by 1 base and J by 4 bases; unmatched bases: 12. CDR1 and CDR2 from the germline V gene are MGHDK and SYGVNS. CDR3 protein: CASSEFFLGDRGLYGYTF. DNA of the CDR3: TGTGCCAGCAGTGAATTCTTTTTGGGAGACAGGGGGCTCTATGGCTACACCTTC.

This clone occurred a few times. J is TRBJ1-5 and V is TRBV6-1, with D uncertain. CDR1 MNHNS and CDR2 SASEGT come from the germline V gene. V was clipped by 6 bases and J by 4 bases, with 10 bases between them. The CDR3 length is 13 residues. CDR3 sequence (DNA): TGTGCCAGCAGCCCAGGTGTGAATCAGCCCCAGCATTTT. Amino acids: CASSPGVNQPQHF.

CDR3 DNA sequence: TGTGCCAGCAGCTTAGAAGGGGAAGAGACCCAGTACTTC. Its protein is CASSLEGEETQYF. The rearrangement joins TRBV11-2 to TRBJ2-5, with a possible D match to TRBD1 (5 bases). Germline loops: CDR1 SGHAT, CDR2 FQNNGV. The CDR3 sequence is 13 residues long. The V gene lost 0 bases and the J gene lost 3 bases, with 5 bases spanning the gap. Combining the CDR3 with reference TRBV11-2 and TRBJ2-5 gives the whole variable domain EAGVAQSPRYKIIEKRQSVAFWCNPISGHATLYWYQQILGQGPKLLIQFQNNGVVDDSQLPKDRFSAERLKGVDSTLKIQPAKLEDSAVYLCASSLEGEETQYFGPGTRLLVL.

The chain has TRBV11-3 and TRBJ2-7; maybe TRBD2 (7 bases). Germline V gene sequence: CDR1 SGHNT, CDR2 YENEEA. The CDR3 length is 16 residues. V lost 4 bases and J lost 0, with 16 bases in between. CDR3 DNA: TGTGCCAGCAGCTGGGGGGGCCGTGGGGCCTCCTACGAGCAGTACTTC. This sequence encodes CASSWGGRGASYEQYF.

In DNA, the CDR3 is TGTGCCAGCAGCTTCAATCATGACAGGGGAGGCTACACCTTC. Translating it yields CASSFNHDRGGYTF. V and J are TRBV5-4 and TRBJ1-2; 8 bases agree with TRBD1. This CDR3 spans 14 amino acids. V dropped 2 bases and J dropped 8; count of bases not matched to a gene: 8. Germline V CDR1 and CDR2: SGHNT, YYREEE (reference sequence).

The chain links TRBV27 to TRBJ1-2, with TRBD1 matching 10 bases. The germline CDR1 and CDR2 sequences are MNHEY and SMNVEV (reference sequence). Unmatched junction bases numbered 11, after V lost 5 bases and J lost 8 bases. The CDR3 loop spans 15 amino acids. The CDR3 reads CASSPRTGGFEGYTF. CDR3 DNA sequence: TGTGCCAGCAGTCCCCGGACAGGGGGATTCGAAGGCTACACCTTC.

The CDR3 nucleotides are TGTGCTAGTGGTTTCTGGGGGGGTGGGAACTGGTCGGATGAAAAACTGTTTTTT. Its protein is CASGFWGGGNWSDEKLFF. V is TRBV12-5 and J is TRBJ1-4; D possibly corresponds to TRBD1 (5 bases). This CDR3 is 18 amino acids long. V gave up 3 bases and J gave up 6 bases, with 23 bases separating them. CDR1 and CDR2 (germline): LGHNT, FRNRAP.

DNA for the CDR3: TGCAGCGTTGCCGGGTTCTGGGTTGGAGGGTACCAAGAGACCCAGTACTTC. It specifies CSVAGFWVGGYQETQYF. The V gene is TRBV29-1, the J gene TRBJ2-5, with TRBD2 as a possible D gene (6 bases). The V end was cut by 4 bases, the J end by 0 bases, with 21 bases between. The CDR3 is made up of 17 amino acids. The germline CDR1 and CDR2 sequences are SQVTM and ANQGSEA.

The chain carries TRBV5-1 and TRBJ2-7; tentative D call: TRBD2 (5 bases). Deletions cut 0 bases from V and 2 bases from J, with 9 bases between. This CDR3 is 14 amino acids long. Germline V lookup: CDR1 SGHRS, CDR2 YFSETQ. The CDR3 bases are TGCGCCAGCAGCTTGGGTGGAGGAACCTACGAGCAGTACTTC. Its protein product is CASSLGGGTYEQYF.

This clone appeared once. V gene TRBV5-1 combines with J gene TRBJ1-2; TRBD1 matches at 10 bases. This CDR3 has 13 residues. J was trimmed by 6 bases and V by 3 bases; bases with no gene match: 2. Germline V gene lookup returns CDR1 SGHRS and CDR2 YFSETQ. The CDR3 protein is CASSSGTGDGYTF. The DNA for the CDR3 is TGCGCCAGCAGCTCAGGGACAGGGGATGGCTACACCTTC. The full variable domain, completed using reference TRBV5-1 and TRBJ1-2, is KAGVTQTPRYLIKTRGQQVTLSCSPISGHRSVSWYQQTPGQGLQFLFEYFSETQRNKGNFPGRFSGRQFSNSRSEMNVSTLELGDSALYLCASSSGTGDGYTFGSGTRLTVV.

This chain links TRBV30 with TRBJ1-2; no reliable D call. CDR1 and CDR2 (germline): GTSNPN, SVGIG (reference sequence). This CDR3 spans 13 amino acids. V gave up 4 bases and J gave up 0 bases, with 9 bases separating them. CDR3 sequence (DNA): TGTGCCTGGATTCCCGTAGCTAACTATGGCTACACCTTC. It yields the protein CAWIPVANYGYTF.

The V call is TRBV7-9, the J call TRBJ2-5, with 12 bases matching TRBD2. CDR1 is SEHNR and CDR2 is FQNEAQ in the germline V gene (reference sequence). Trimming removed 4 bases from V and 6 bases from J; junction bases left unmatched: 9. The CDR3 sequence is 16 residues long. In DNA, the CDR3 is TGTGCCAGCAGCTCACCTAGCGGGGGGGCCTTAAAGACCCAGTACTTC. It yields the protein CASSSPSGGALKTQYF.

This clone has a handful of counts. The chain employs TRBV7-9 and TRBJ1-5; D ambiguous. The germline V gene encodes CDR1 SEHNR and CDR2 FQNEAQ (reference sequence). The ends were cut back, 3 bases at V and 2 bases at J, with 11 bases in the middle. CDR3 length: 15 residues. The CDR3 is CASSLGEAGNQPQHF. The CDR3 nucleotides read TGTGCCAGCAGCTTGGGCGAAGCGGGCAATCAGCCCCAGCATTTT.

This CDR3 is CASSLAGGAETQYF. The CDR3 coding sequence is TGTGCCAGCAGCTTAGCAGGGGGCGCAGAGACCCAGTACTTC. The chain links TRBV7-9 to TRBJ2-5; 7 bases are a match to TRBD1. CDR1 is SEHNR, CDR2 FQNEAQ, per germline (reference sequence). Trimming removed 0 bases from V and 4 bases from J; junction bases left unmatched: 2. CDR3 length: 14 residues.

The V gene is TRBV2, the J gene TRBJ1-1; 9 bases line up with TRBD1. Germline V lookup: CDR1 SNHLY, CDR2 FYNNEI. The CDR3 is 16 residues long. Losses at the gene ends were 1 base for V and 4 bases for J; bases not matched to a gene: 7. CDR3 sequence (DNA): TGTGCCAGCAGTGAAGTACCACAGGGGGCGACCACTGAAGCTTTCTTT. Its translation is CASSEVPQGATTEAFF.

This clone is medium-sized. This chain joins TRBV4-1 and TRBJ1-2, with a possible D match to TRBD1 (5 bases). The CDR3 is made up of 15 amino acids. The V end was cut by 2 bases, the J end by 4 bases, with 14 bases between. Germline lookup yields CDR1 MGHRA and CDR2 YSYEKL. DNA of the CDR3: TGCGCCAGCAGCCAACCTGGGGGGAGGTTCTATGGCTACACCTTC. Residues: CASSQPGGRFYGYTF.